The following is a TCR beta chain sequence with its context. The sample belongs to a study of blood T cell repertoires in COVID-19. In the study overall: The United States, Italy and Spain supplied acute and convalescent COVID-19 samples.

This CDR3 is built from 15 residues. Germline values: CDR1 SGHAT, CDR2 FQDESV (reference sequence). V lost 7 bases and J 0 bases, leaving 13 bases between the germline ends. Authors' methods: The assay estimated nucleated cells by amplifying reference gene primers. Some clones are missing from TCRdb's copy, which holds only in-frame ones; the method was immunoSEQ multiplex PCR. V, J and clone size are taken as reported in that table, and D and trimming were inferred from the DNA itself. Of around 41,000 clones in the sample, roughly 84% are singletons; the top ten hold about an eighth. The J gene is TRBJ2-1, the V gene TRBV11-1, with D possibly matching TRBD1 (6 bases). This TCR was sampled from a human donor in a cohort sampled during active COVID-19. Sample: peripheral blood. The CDR3 DNA reads TGTGCCAGCAAAGGGGGTTCGTTCTCCTACAATGAGCAGTTCTTC. This sequence encodes CASKGGSFSYNEQFF.